A single sample gave rise to the 29 T cell receptor beta chains below, sequenced in a study of Ad26.COV2.S vaccination and SARS-CoV-2 variants. The treatment was: 15 to 20 received Ad26.COV2.S at low or high dose, single or two shots; about five received placebo; per-sample allocation not given. Sampling was done on day 63 after the first vaccine or placebo injection. Using immunoSEQ multiplex PCR, the repertoire was profiled, and TCRdb retains in-frame clones only, with some absent. The sample holds 300,000 to 350,000 clones, 75% to 90% seen once. Sequences were derived from peripheral blood, sampled in a trial of Ad26.COV2.S vaccine versus placebo. All receptors derive from a person between 18 and 59 years old who received the Ad26.COV2.S COVID-19 vaccine or a placebo.

This clone showed up just a few times. This rearrangement joins TRBV12-3 or TRBV12-4 to TRBJ2-7; no reliable D call. This CDR3 comprises 13 residues. The V end lost 3 bases, the J end lost 4 bases, and 10 bases lay between the germline ends. CDR3 sequence: CASSFDDFYEQYF. As DNA, the CDR3 is TGTGCCAGCAGTTTTGACGATTTTTACGAGCAGTACTTC.

The chain is built from TRBV19 and TRBJ2-2, with D tentatively TRBD1 (6 bases). From germline, CDR1 is LNHDA and CDR2 SQIVND (reference sequence). This CDR3 is 15 amino acids long. Trimming removed 4 bases at V and 6 bases at J, with 15 bases between. CDR3 nucleotide sequence: TGTGCCAGTAGTACCAGGGGTGTTTTAGCCGGGGAGCTGTTTTTT. It specifies CASSTRGVLAGELFF.

The chain couples TRBV18 to TRBJ2-2; D is uncertain. The V and J ends lost 3 bases and 5 bases respectively, with 13 bases between them. The CDR3 covers 15 residues. Germline CDR1 is KGHSH and CDR2 is LQKENI. The CDR3 sequence is CASSPPVFGTGELFF. In DNA, the CDR3 is TGTGCCAGCTCACCCCCCGTTTTCGGAACCGGGGAGCTGTTTTTT.

The rearrangement joins TRBV7-2 to TRBJ2-3, with 12 positions matching TRBD2. The CDR3 sequence is 17 residues long. Losses at the gene ends were 1 base for V and 3 bases for J; bases not matched to a gene: 5. The germline V gene has CDR1 SGHTA and CDR2 FQGNSA. The CDR3 here is CASSLVPGLAGTDTQYF. The DNA for the CDR3 is TGTGCCAGCAGCTTAGTTCCAGGACTAGCGGGAACAGATACGCAGTATTTT.

CDR3 protein: CASSYYGGLAKNIQYF. The CDR3 DNA sequence: TGTGCCAGCAGTTACTATGGGGGACTAGCCAAAAACATTCAGTACTTC. The V and J genes are TRBV6-2 or TRBV6-3 and TRBJ2-4, with D perhaps TRBD2 (6 bases). This CDR3 has 16 amino acids. Germline loops: CDR1 MNHEY, CDR2 SVGEGT. V was clipped by 1 base and J by 0 bases, with 10 bases between them.

J is TRBJ1-3 and V is TRBV7-9; 8 nucleotides agree with TRBD1. The trim removed 6 bases at V and 8 bases at J, leaving 6 bases unmatched. The CDR3 is 13 residues long. Germline CDR1 is SEHNR and CDR2 is FQNEAQ (reference sequence). This CDR3 reads CASRRQGKDTIYF. The CDR3 DNA reads TGTGCCAGCAGAAGACAGGGGAAAGACACCATATATTTT.

This chain connects TRBV12-3 or TRBV12-4 to TRBJ2-1; D unresolved. V shed 10 bases and J shed 2 bases, with 12 bases lying between them. The CDR3 is made up of 13 amino acids. DNA for the CDR3: TGTGCCACCTCCCTTAGTACCTACAATGAGCAGTTCTTC. This sequence encodes CATSLSTYNEQFF.

This rearrangement joins TRBV9 to TRBJ1-4; possibly TRBD1 for D (5 bases). Trimming pared 0 bases from V and 12 bases from J, leaving 12 bases between. Germline CDR1 is SGDLS and CDR2 is YYNGEE. The CDR3 is 13 residues long. CDR3 DNA sequence: TGTGCCAGCAGCGTAGAGGGGCGGGAGGAACTGTTTTTT. This encodes CASSVEGREELFF.

This clone came up a few times. The V gene is TRBV19, the J gene TRBJ1-1; maybe TRBD1 (6 bases). Between the trimmed V and J ends, which lost 3 bases and 1 base, there was a span of 18 bases. The CDR3 spans 17 residues. Germline CDR1 and CDR2: LNHDA and SQIVND (reference sequence). CDR3 in DNA: TGTGCCAGTAGTATTTCGCCGGCAGGGGCTGGGAACACTGAAGCTTTCTTT. Its protein product is CASSISPAGAGNTEAFF.

The gene calls are TRBV6-1 and TRBJ1-6; TRBD1 agrees at 12 bases. The trim removed 5 bases at V and 13 bases at J, leaving 6 bases unmatched. The CDR3 has 14 residues. The germline CDR1 and CDR2 sequences are MNHNS and SASEGT. The CDR3 region is CASSSGDRGRPLHF. The CDR3 nucleotides read TGTGCCAGCAGTTCTGGGGACAGGGGGCGCCCCCTCCACTTT.

The gene calls are TRBV18 and TRBJ1-5; tentatively, D is TRBD1 (6 bases). The CDR3 sequence is 15 residues long. Trimming shortened V by 4 bases and J by 1 base, and 11 bases separated the two germline ends. Looked up from germline, CDR1 is KGHSH and CDR2 is LQKENI. The CDR3 DNA sequence: TGTGCCAGCTCACGGGACATTACCAGCAATCAGCCCCAGCATTTT. It is translated as CASSRDITSNQPQHF.

The V gene is TRBV28, the J gene TRBJ2-1; the match to TRBD2 covers 10 bases. Germline trimming cut 6 bases from V and 2 bases from J; bases unmatched to any gene: 4. The CDR3 has 15 residues. Germline V CDR1 and CDR2: MDHEN, SYDVKM. CDR3 in amino acids: CASSRTSGAYNEQFF. CDR3 in DNA: TGTGCCAGCAGCCGTACTAGCGGGGCCTACAATGAGCAGTTCTTC.

The chain employs TRBV18 and TRBJ1-1, with D perhaps TRBD1 (6 bases). The germline V gene encodes CDR1 KGHSH and CDR2 LQKENI. This CDR3 has 16 amino acids. V lost 3 bases and J lost 1, with 15 bases in between. The CDR3, as DNA: TGTGCCAGCTCACCGCTCAGGGGTAGGGCGAACACTGAAGCTTTCTTT. It yields the protein CASSPLRGRANTEAFF.

The J gene is TRBJ2-1, the V gene TRBV27; the match to TRBD2 covers 9 bases. After removal of 3 bases from V and 5 bases from J, the junction contained 5 bases not matched to a gene. Germline V gene data show CDR1 as MNHEY and CDR2 as SMNVEV (reference sequence). The CDR3 contains 15 residues. The CDR3 sequence: CASSFAGGPNNEQFF. In DNA, the CDR3 is TGTGCCAGCAGTTTTGCGGGAGGGCCCAACAATGAGCAGTTCTTC.

This clone was seen only once. The chain is built from TRBV27 and TRBJ2-7, with D perhaps TRBD2 (5 bases). This CDR3 comprises 16 residues. Germline CDR1 MNHEY, CDR2 SMNVEV (reference sequence). The ends were cut back, 4 bases at V and 0 bases at J, with 16 bases in the middle. The CDR3 sequence is CASSSTGVWGSYEQYF. CDR3 DNA: TGTGCCAGCAGTTCAACCGGGGTCTGGGGCTCCTACGAGCAGTACTTC.

V usage is TRBV7-9 and J usage is TRBJ2-1; 12 bases match TRBD2. This CDR3 spans 15 amino acids. J lost 7 bases, V lost 4 bases, and 5 bases had no gene match. Per the germline V gene, CDR1 is SEHNR and CDR2 is FQNEAQ (reference sequence). The CDR3 loop is CASSSTSGGKNEQFF. The CDR3 nucleotides read TGTGCCAGCAGCTCTACTAGCGGGGGGAAAAATGAGCAGTTCTTC.

The rearrangement links TRBV27 to TRBJ2-1; 7 nucleotides match TRBD1. The length of the CDR3 is 14 residues. After removal of 9 bases from V and 7 bases from J, the junction contained 12 bases not matched to a gene. Looked up from germline, CDR1 is MNHEY and CDR2 is SMNVEV (reference sequence). CDR3 amino acids: CASSFRGQRNEQFF. As DNA, the CDR3 is TGTGCCAGTAGCTTTAGGGGGCAGAGGAATGAGCAGTTCTTC.

This chain links TRBV29-1 with TRBJ2-5; possibly TRBD2 for D (6 bases). Trimming took off 4 bases at V and 5 bases at J, with 14 bases between the two ends. CDR3 length: 13 residues. CDR1 and CDR2 from the germline V gene are SQVTM and ANQGSEA. Here the CDR3 DNA reads TGCAGCGTTGCCCGCGGGGTCGGGGAGACCCAGTACTTC. Protein product: CSVARGVGETQYF.

This clone came up a few times. The V gene is TRBV28, the J gene TRBJ1-5; D is possibly TRBD1 (5 bases). The CDR3 length is 13 residues. V lost 3 bases and J 7 bases, leaving 10 bases between the germline ends. CDR1 MDHEN and CDR2 SYDVKM come from the germline V gene. CDR3 region: CASSFGGGQPQHF. CDR3 DNA: TGTGCCAGCAGTTTCGGGGGGGGACAGCCCCAGCATTTT.

The CDR3 DNA reads TGTGCCAGCAGTTTGGCACAACCGAATTACGAGCAGTACTTC. It is translated as CASSLAQPNYEQYF. The chain is built from TRBV28 and TRBJ2-7; D gene ambiguous. Germline values: CDR1 MDHEN, CDR2 SYDVKM. The CDR3 covers 14 residues. Trimming stripped 3 bases from V and 4 bases from J, with 13 bases between.

The table lists this clone with a few counts. This chain joins TRBV6-2 or TRBV6-3 and TRBJ1-1; D unclear. The V end was cut by 5 bases, the J end by 10 bases, with 14 bases between. Germline CDR1 and CDR2: MNHEY and SVGEGT. The length of the CDR3 is 12 residues. In nucleotides, the CDR3 is TGTGCCAGCAGTGGCCGTCAGGCATCAGCTTTCTTT. Residues: CASSGRQASAFF.

V gene TRBV5-8 combines with J gene TRBJ2-3; 7 bases agree with TRBD1. V shed 2 bases, J shed 1 base, and the junction held 1 base outside the gene matches. The CDR3 sequence is 14 residues long. Germline V CDR1 and CDR2: SGHTS, YDEGEE. In nucleotides, the CDR3 is TGTGCCAGCAGCTTTGGGACAGGCACAGATACGCAGTATTTT. It encodes CASSFGTGTDTQYF.

This clone was counted ten times or more. The V gene is TRBV2, the J gene TRBJ2-5; the D gene is possibly TRBD2 (7 bases). CDR1 is SNHLY and CDR2 is FYNNEI in the germline V gene. The CDR3 covers 14 residues. The V end was cut by 4 bases, the J end by 1 base, with 10 bases between. The CDR3 here is CASSVGGLQETQYF. CDR3 DNA sequence: TGTGCCAGCAGTGTGGGGGGGCTCCAAGAGACCCAGTACTTC.

The V and J genes are TRBV7-2 and TRBJ1-1; 11 bases map to TRBD1. This CDR3 spans 14 amino acids. Germline CDR1 SGHTA, CDR2 FQGNSA. V was pared by 3 bases and J by 5 bases, with 2 bases of the junction left unmatched. In DNA, the CDR3 is TGTGCCAGCAGCTTCGGGACAGGGGGAACTGAAGCTTTCTTT. Amino acid sequence: CASSFGTGGTEAFF.

Only one count was recorded for this clone. The rearrangement joins TRBV6-2 or TRBV6-3 to TRBJ1-2; weak D call: TRBD1 (5 bases). The germline V gene encodes CDR1 MNHEY and CDR2 SVGEGT. The CDR3 covers 14 residues. The V and J ends lost 5 bases and 4 bases respectively, with 14 bases between them. In DNA form, the CDR3 reads TGTGCCAGCAGTCCGATGGGGACCCCCTATGGCTACACCTTC. Translating it yields CASSPMGTPYGYTF.

The chain employs TRBV6-2 or TRBV6-3 and TRBJ2-1, with TRBD2 identical over 10 bases. The V segment lost 0 bases and the J segment 7 bases; nucleotides outside the gene matches: 12. The CDR3 runs 18 residues. Germline CDR1 is MNHEY and CDR2 is SVGEGT. CDR3 sequence reads: CASSYSTLSSGGRNEQFF. DNA for the CDR3: TGTGCCAGCAGTTACTCGACTCTCTCTAGCGGGGGACGAAATGAGCAGTTCTTC.

The V call is TRBV5-1, the J call TRBJ2-6; no firm D call. CDR1 is SGHRS, CDR2 YFSETQ, per germline. The CDR3 covers 15 residues. V dropped 4 bases and J dropped 0 bases, with 8 bases sitting between them. The CDR3 sequence is CASSRRVSGANVLTF. The DNA for the CDR3 is TGCGCCAGCAGCCGACGCGTCTCTGGGGCCAACGTCCTGACTTTC. Together with reference TRBV5-1 and TRBJ2-6, the CDR3 gives the full variable domain: KAGVTQTPRYLIKTRGQQVTLSCSPISGHRSVSWYQQTPGQGLQFLFEYFSETQRNKGNFPGRFSGRQFSNSRSEMNVSTLELGDSALYLCASSRRVSGANVLTFGAGSRLTVL.

V usage is TRBV28 and J usage is TRBJ2-7; 8 nucleotides match TRBD1. J lost 0 bases, V lost 6 bases, and 4 bases had no gene match. The CDR3 runs 14 residues. Germline assignment: CDR1 MDHEN and CDR2 SYDVKM. The CDR3 reads CASSVTGGSYEQYF. CDR3 in DNA: TGTGCCAGCAGCGTAACAGGGGGCTCCTACGAGCAGTACTTC. Supplemented by reference TRBV28 and TRBJ2-7, the full variable domain reads DVKVTQSSRYLVKRTGEKVFLECVQDMDHENMFWYRQDPGLGLRLIYFSYDVKMKEKGDIPEGYSVSREKKERFSLILESASTNQTSMYLCASSVTGGSYEQYFGPGTRLTVT.

This clone was counted once. CDR3 amino acids: CASSRAMNTEAFF. CDR3 DNA sequence: TGTGCCAGCAGCCGAGCCATGAACACTGAAGCTTTCTTT. V gene TRBV7-3 combines with J gene TRBJ1-1; no reliable D call. Per the germline V gene, CDR1 is SGHTA and CDR2 is FQGTGA. Trimming pared 5 bases from V and 0 bases from J, leaving 7 bases between. The CDR3 runs to 13 residues.